One and the same sample provided the 20 T cell receptor beta chains below, sequenced in a study of blood T cell repertoires in COVID-19. Assay used: immunoSEQ multiplex PCR; TCRdb lists only in-frame clones, some missing. This table has approximately 140,000 clones, over 75% appearing once. The specimen was PBMCs or T cells enriched from blood (not recorded which). The receptor set was obtained from a young woman with acute COVID-19.

J is TRBJ1-3 and V is TRBV20-1; D unresolved. The V and J ends lost 3 bases and 0 bases respectively, with 9 bases between them. Per the germline V gene, CDR1 is DFQATT and CDR2 is SNEGSKA (reference sequence). This CDR3 region has 14 residues. CDR3 in DNA: TGCAGTGCTAGTATTCCCAACTCTGGAAACACCATATATTTT. This translates into CSASIPNSGNTIYF.

This clone was detected only once. The chain uses TRBV11-2 and TRBJ1-2; no clear D. This CDR3 comprises 13 residues. The germline gives CDR1 SGHAT, CDR2 FQNNGV. Trimming removed 0 bases at V and 4 bases at J, with 6 bases between. CDR3 loop: CASSLEAVYGYTF. CDR3 DNA sequence: TGTGCCAGCAGCTTAGAGGCAGTCTATGGCTACACCTTC.

CDR3: CASTTTFLYGYTF. The CDR3 DNA reads TGTGCCAGCACTACCACCTTTTTGTATGGCTACACCTTC. This chain connects TRBV6-5 to TRBJ1-2; D is undetermined. V lost 7 bases, J lost 5 bases, and 14 bases lay in between. This CDR3 is 13 amino acids long. The germline gives CDR1 MNHEY, CDR2 SVGAGI.

The chain couples TRBV7-2 to TRBJ2-5; TRBD1 might be the D (6 bases). CDR3 size: 15 residues. V was cut by 2 bases and J by 5 bases, with 15 bases left in between. The germline gives CDR1 SGHTA, CDR2 FQGNSA. The CDR3 DNA reads TGTGCCAGCAGCTTAATGGCAGGGGAGCACGAGACCCAGTACTTC. Protein product: CASSLMAGEHETQYF.

The V call is TRBV5-1, the J call TRBJ1-5, with D maybe TRBD1 (6 bases). CDR1 SGHRS and CDR2 YFSETQ come from the germline V gene. V lost 0 bases to trimming and J lost 0 bases, with 7 bases between them. This CDR3 spans 15 amino acids. CDR3: CASSLEDSSNQPQHF. The CDR3 DNA is TGCGCCAGCAGCTTGGAGGACAGTAGCAATCAGCCCCAGCATTTT.

V is TRBV5-8 and J is TRBJ2-1; no definite D call. The germline V and J ends were trimmed by 0 bases and 5 bases, with 15 bases remaining between them. Germline V gene lookup returns CDR1 SGHTS and CDR2 YDEGEE. This CDR3 has 16 amino acids. This CDR3 reads CASSLATTDRDNEQFF. The DNA for the CDR3 is TGTGCCAGCAGCTTGGCCACAACAGACCGCGACAATGAGCAGTTCTTC.

The rearrangement uses TRBV6-4 and TRBJ2-3; 8 nucleotides match TRBD2. Germline V gene data show CDR1 as MRHNA and CDR2 as SNTAGT. V lost 5 bases and J lost 6; bases outside the gene matches: 7. This CDR3 is built from 14 residues. The CDR3 DNA reads TGTGCCAGCAGTCATACGGGAGGGAGCGATACGCAGTATTTT. Amino acids: CASSHTGGSDTQYF.

This clone was found once. V usage is TRBV3-1 (or the pseudogene TRBV3-2) and J usage is TRBJ2-3, with 8 bases aligning to TRBD1. Trimming at V came to 5 bases and at J to 3 bases, leaving 7 bases not matched to a gene. Per the germline V gene, CDR1 is LGHDT and CDR2 is YNNKEL (reference sequence). CDR3 length: 15 residues. CDR3 protein: CASSGGQGWTDTQYF. CDR3 nucleotide sequence: TGTGCCAGCAGCGGTGGACAGGGCTGGACAGATACGCAGTATTTT.

V usage is TRBV3-1 (or the pseudogene TRBV3-2) and J usage is TRBJ1-1, with D possibly being TRBD1 (6 bases). The CDR3 has 11 residues. The germline CDR1 and CDR2 sequences are LGHDT and YNNKEL (reference sequence). V was trimmed by 5 bases and J by 8 bases, leaving 9 bases between them. Here the CDR3 DNA reads TGTGCCAGCAGCGACAGGAACGAAGCTTTCTTT. Encoded protein: CASSDRNEAFF.

This clone was found a few times. The J gene is TRBJ1-1, the V gene TRBV18, with D uncertain. V dropped 0 bases and J dropped 1 base, with 9 bases sitting between them. The CDR3 runs to 15 residues. The V gene's germline CDR1 is KGHSH and CDR2 LQKENI. The CDR3 loop reads CASSPPGRGNTEAFF. CDR3 sequence (DNA): TGTGCCAGCTCACCACCGGGCCGGGGGAACACTGAAGCTTTCTTT.

V and J are TRBV10-3 and TRBJ2-7; TRBD2 agrees at 11 bases. J was trimmed by 2 bases and V by 9 bases; bases with no gene match: 6. Per germline, CDR1 ENHRY and CDR2 SYGVKD. The CDR3 consists of 14 residues. CDR3 in amino acids: CAIGTSGRPYEQYF. The CDR3 bases are TGTGCCATTGGGACTAGCGGACGACCCTACGAGCAGTACTTC.

The chain employs TRBV6-6 and TRBJ1-5; 7 bases are shared with TRBD1. Germline V gene sequence: CDR1 MNHNY, CDR2 SVGAGI (reference sequence). The CDR3 has 14 residues. The V segment lost 6 bases and the J segment 6 bases; nucleotides outside the gene matches: 8. CDR3 in DNA: TGTGCCAGCAGCGGCGACAGGGTCGCTCAGCCCCAGCATTTT. This gives the protein CASSGDRVAQPQHF.

The rearrangement uses TRBV7-2 and TRBJ2-3, with D perhaps matching TRBD2 (5 bases). The germline gives CDR1 SGHTA, CDR2 FQGNSA. This CDR3 has 13 amino acids. V was clipped by 4 bases and J by 7 bases, with 12 bases between them. This CDR3 reads CASSYLAANTQYF. The CDR3 coding sequence is TGTGCCAGCAGCTACCTAGCAGCTAATACGCAGTATTTT.

This CDR3 is CSVRGGSGQPQHF. Written as DNA, the CDR3 is TGCAGCGTTAGAGGGGGTTCCGGACAGCCCCAGCATTTT. The gene calls are TRBV29-1 and TRBJ1-5, with D possibly being TRBD1 (6 bases). Germline V gene sequence: CDR1 SQVTM, CDR2 ANQGSEA. Trimming pared 5 bases from V and 7 bases from J, leaving 15 bases between. This CDR3 spans 13 amino acids. Looking up the rest from reference TRBV29-1 and TRBJ1-5 gives the full variable domain: SAVISQKPSRDICQRGTSLTIQCQVDSQVTMMFWYRQQPGQSLTLIATANQGSEATYESGFVIDKFPISRPNLTFSTLTVSNMSPEDSSIYLCSVRGGSGQPQHFGDGTRLSIL.

The chain couples TRBV15 to TRBJ2-1; the D gene is possibly TRBD1 (6 bases). CDR3 size: 15 residues. With 5 bases removed from V and 4 bases from J, the gap between germline ends came to 15 bases. Germline CDR1 and CDR2: LNHNV and YYDKDF (reference sequence). CDR3 sequence: CATSPDRTVYNEQFF. As DNA, the CDR3 is TGTGCCACCAGCCCCGACAGGACGGTATACAATGAGCAGTTCTTC.

The gene calls are TRBV5-6 and TRBJ1-1; possibly TRBD1 for D (5 bases). The ends were cut back, 4 bases at V and 0 bases at J, with 16 bases in the middle. CDR1 is SGHDT and CDR2 is YYEEEE in the germline V gene. This CDR3 has 16 residues. The CDR3 here is CASSPAGGGVNTEAFF. CDR3 in DNA: TGTGCCAGCAGCCCTGCGGGGGGAGGTGTGAACACTGAAGCTTTCTTT.

CDR3 in amino acids: CSVDDRGSTEAFF. DNA for the CDR3: TGCAGCGTTGACGACAGGGGGAGCACTGAAGCTTTCTTT. The V call is TRBV29-1, the J call TRBJ1-1; 9 bases agree with TRBD1. This CDR3 is 13 amino acids long. From germline, CDR1 is SQVTM and CDR2 ANQGSEA. V lost 3 bases to trimming and J lost 4 bases; unmatched junction nucleotides: 3.

This clone was recorded only once. This chain connects TRBV7-9 to TRBJ2-7, with 7 bases fitting TRBD2. V shed 4 bases and J 3 bases; nucleotides not matched to a gene: 9. CDR1 SEHNR and CDR2 FQNEAQ come from the germline V gene (reference sequence). The CDR3 contains 15 residues. The CDR3: CASSYLGGGFYEQYF. The CDR3 nucleotides are TGTGCCAGCAGCTACCTGGGCGGGGGATTCTACGAGCAGTACTTC. Filled out from reference TRBV7-9 and TRBJ2-7, the complete variable domain reads DTGVSQNPRHKITKRGQNVTFRCDPISEHNRLYWYRQTLGQGPEFLTYFQNEAQLEKSRLLSDRFSAERPKGSFSTLEIQRTEQGDSAMYLCASSYLGGGFYEQYFGPGTRLTVT.

The chain is built from TRBV4-2 and TRBJ2-1; a weak D match, TRBD1 (6 bases). The germline V gene encodes CDR1 LGHNA and CDR2 YNFKEQ. V was shortened by 2 bases and J by 13 bases, with 15 bases between the two germline ends. This CDR3 contains 13 residues. CDR3 sequence: CASSQRDNPRQFF. Written as DNA, the CDR3 is TGTGCCAGCAGCCAAAGGGACAACCCCAGACAGTTCTTC.

V is TRBV6-5 and J is TRBJ2-1; 8 nucleotides line up with TRBD2. Germline V gene data show CDR1 as MNHEY and CDR2 as SVGAGI. The V and J ends lost 2 bases and 2 bases, in that order; junction bases with no gene match: 2. The CDR3 is 15 residues long. CDR3 in amino acids: CASSYLAGAYNEQFF. CDR3 DNA: TGTGCCAGCAGTTACCTAGCGGGTGCCTACAATGAGCAGTTCTTC.